This T cell receptor beta chain is drawn from a study of CD8+CD57+ T cells in acquired aplastic anemia. The CDR3 has 14 amino acids. The V end lost 1 base, the J end lost 0 bases, and 7 bases lay between the germline ends. Germline CDR1 SGHTA, CDR2 FQGNSA. TCR beta VDJ and CDR3 profiles were obtained from a genomic DNA template. TCRdb ran MiXCR on the reads and lists one entry per CDR3 protein. Of 150,000 or so distinct CDR3 sequences detected, 60% to 70% appear once; the ten largest clones hold 45% to 50%. The sample taken for sequencing was sorted CD4+, CD8+, or CD8+CD57+ T cells (not recorded which) from PBMCs. The V and J genes are TRBV7-2 and TRBJ2-7, with D perhaps being TRBD1 or TRBD2 (5 bases each). This TCR was recovered from a human donor in good health. The CDR3 reads CASSLVGTSYEQYF. Written as DNA, the CDR3 is TGTGCCAGCAGCTTAGTGGGGACCTCCTACGAGCAGTACTTC.